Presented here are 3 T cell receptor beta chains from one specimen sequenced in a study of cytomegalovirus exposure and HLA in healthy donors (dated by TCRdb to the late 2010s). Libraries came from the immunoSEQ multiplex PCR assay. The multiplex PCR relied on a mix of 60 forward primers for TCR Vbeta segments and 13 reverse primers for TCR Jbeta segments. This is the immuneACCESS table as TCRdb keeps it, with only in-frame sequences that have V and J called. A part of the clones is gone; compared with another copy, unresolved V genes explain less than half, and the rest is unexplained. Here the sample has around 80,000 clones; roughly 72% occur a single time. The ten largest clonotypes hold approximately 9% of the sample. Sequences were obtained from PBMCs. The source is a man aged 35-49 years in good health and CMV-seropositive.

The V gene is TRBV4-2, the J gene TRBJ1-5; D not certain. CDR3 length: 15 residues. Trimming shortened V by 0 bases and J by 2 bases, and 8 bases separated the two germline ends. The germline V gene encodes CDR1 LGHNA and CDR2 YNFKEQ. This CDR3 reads CASSQDGEGNQPQHF. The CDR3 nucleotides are TGTGCCAGCAGCCAAGATGGAGAGGGCAATCAGCCCCAGCATTTT.

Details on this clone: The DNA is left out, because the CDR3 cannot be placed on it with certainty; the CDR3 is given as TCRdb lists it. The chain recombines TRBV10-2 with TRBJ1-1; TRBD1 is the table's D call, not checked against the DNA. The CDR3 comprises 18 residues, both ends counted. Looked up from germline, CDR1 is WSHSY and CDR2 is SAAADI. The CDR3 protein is CASSEFFGQGLMDTEAFF.

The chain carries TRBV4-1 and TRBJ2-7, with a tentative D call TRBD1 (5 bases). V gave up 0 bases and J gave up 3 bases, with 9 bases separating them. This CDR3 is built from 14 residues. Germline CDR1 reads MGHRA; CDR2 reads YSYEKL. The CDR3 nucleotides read TGCGCCAGCAGCCAAGATTGGCAGGGCTACGAGCAGTACTTC. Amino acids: CASSQDWQGYEQYF.